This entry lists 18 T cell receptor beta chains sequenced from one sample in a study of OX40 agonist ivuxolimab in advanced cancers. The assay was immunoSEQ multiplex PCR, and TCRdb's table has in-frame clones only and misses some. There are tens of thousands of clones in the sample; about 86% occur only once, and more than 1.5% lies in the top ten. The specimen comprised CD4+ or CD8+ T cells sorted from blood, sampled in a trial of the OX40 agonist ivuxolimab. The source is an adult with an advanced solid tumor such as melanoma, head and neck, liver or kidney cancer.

This chain's CDR3 is CASKPEVGTDTQYF. DNA for the CDR3: TGTGCCAGCAAACCGGAAGTGGGCACAGATACGCAGTATTTT. The rearrangement joins TRBV7-3 to TRBJ2-3; D gene uncertain. V was cut by 7 bases and J by 1 base, with 12 bases left in between. Germline V gene lookup returns CDR1 SGHTA and CDR2 FQGTGA. The CDR3 extends over 14 amino acids.

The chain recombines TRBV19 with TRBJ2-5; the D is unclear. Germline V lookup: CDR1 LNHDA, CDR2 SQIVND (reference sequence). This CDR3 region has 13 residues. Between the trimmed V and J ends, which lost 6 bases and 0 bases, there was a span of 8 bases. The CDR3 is CASSQSYQETQYF. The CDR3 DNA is TGTGCCAGTAGCCAAAGCTACCAAGAGACCCAGTACTTC.

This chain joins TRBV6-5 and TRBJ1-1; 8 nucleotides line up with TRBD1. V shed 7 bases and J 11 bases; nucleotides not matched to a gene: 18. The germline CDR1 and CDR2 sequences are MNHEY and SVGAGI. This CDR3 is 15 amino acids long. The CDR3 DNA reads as TGTGCCAGCAACCCCACGGGACAGGCAGCGGAGAGGGCTTTCTTT. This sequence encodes CASNPTGQAAERAFF.

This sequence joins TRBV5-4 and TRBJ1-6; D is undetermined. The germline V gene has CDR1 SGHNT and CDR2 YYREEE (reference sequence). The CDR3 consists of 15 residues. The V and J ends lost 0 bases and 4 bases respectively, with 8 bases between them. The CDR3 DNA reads TGTGCCAGCAGCTTGGGACAACCTTATAATTCACCCCTCCACTTT. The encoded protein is CASSLGQPYNSPLHF.

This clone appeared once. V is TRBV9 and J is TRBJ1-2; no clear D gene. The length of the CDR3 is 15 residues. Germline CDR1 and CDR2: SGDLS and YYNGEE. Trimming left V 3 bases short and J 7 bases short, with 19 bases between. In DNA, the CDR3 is TGTGCCAGCAGCGCTCACCTGGGGAGGTCGCCTGGCTACACCTTC. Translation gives CASSAHLGRSPGYTF.

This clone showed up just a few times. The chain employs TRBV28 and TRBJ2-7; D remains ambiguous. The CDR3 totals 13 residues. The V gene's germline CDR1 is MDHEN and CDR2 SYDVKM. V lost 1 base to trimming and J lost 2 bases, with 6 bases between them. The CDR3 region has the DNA TGTGCCAGCAGTTTATCCCCTACCTACGAGCAGTACTTC. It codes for CASSLSPTYEQYF.

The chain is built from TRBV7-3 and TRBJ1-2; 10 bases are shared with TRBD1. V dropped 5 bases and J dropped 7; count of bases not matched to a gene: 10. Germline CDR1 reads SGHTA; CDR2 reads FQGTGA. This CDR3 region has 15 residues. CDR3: CASSLVDRGPTGYTF. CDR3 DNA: TGTGCCAGCAGCCTAGTAGACAGGGGGCCGACTGGCTACACCTTC.

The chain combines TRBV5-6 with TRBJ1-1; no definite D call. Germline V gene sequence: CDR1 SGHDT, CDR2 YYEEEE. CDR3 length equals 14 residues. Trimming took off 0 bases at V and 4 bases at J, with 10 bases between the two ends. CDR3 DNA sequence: TGTGCCAGCAGCTTGGGGGGTTTACGCACTGAAGCTTTCTTT. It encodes CASSLGGLRTEAFF.

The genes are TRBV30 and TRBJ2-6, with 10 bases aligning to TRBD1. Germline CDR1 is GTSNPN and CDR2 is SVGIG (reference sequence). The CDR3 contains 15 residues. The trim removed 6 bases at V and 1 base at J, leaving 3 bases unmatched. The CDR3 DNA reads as TGTGCCTGCGGACAGGGGGGGTCTGGGGCCAACGTCCTGACTTTC. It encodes CACGQGGSGANVLTF.

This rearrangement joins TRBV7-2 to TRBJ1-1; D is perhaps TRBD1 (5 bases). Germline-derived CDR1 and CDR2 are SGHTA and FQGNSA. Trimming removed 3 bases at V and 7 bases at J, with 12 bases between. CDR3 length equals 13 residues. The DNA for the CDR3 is TGTGCCAGCAGCTTGAACCGGGGCGTTGAAGCTTTCTTT. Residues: CASSLNRGVEAFF.

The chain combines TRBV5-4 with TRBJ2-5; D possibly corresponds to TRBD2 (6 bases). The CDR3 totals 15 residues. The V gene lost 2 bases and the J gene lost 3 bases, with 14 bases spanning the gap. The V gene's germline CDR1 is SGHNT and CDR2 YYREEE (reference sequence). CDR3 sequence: CASSLPGTLEETQYF. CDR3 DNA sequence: TGTGCCAGCAGCTTACCGGGGACTTTGGAAGAGACCCAGTACTTC.

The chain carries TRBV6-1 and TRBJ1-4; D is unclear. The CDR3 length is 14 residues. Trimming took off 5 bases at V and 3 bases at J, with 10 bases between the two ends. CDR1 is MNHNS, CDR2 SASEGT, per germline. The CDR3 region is CASSRRDPNEKLFF. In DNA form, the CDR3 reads TGTGCCAGCAGTAGGAGGGATCCTAATGAAAAACTGTTTTTT.

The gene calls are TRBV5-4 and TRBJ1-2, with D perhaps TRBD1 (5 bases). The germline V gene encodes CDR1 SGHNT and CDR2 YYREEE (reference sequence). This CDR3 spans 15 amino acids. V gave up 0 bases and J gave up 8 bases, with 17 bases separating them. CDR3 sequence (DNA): TGTGCCAGCAGCTTGGCCCAGGGTACGGGCGGAGGCTACACCTTC. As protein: CASSLAQGTGGGYTF.

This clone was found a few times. CDR3 sequence: CASSLEAGGLREQFF. As DNA, the CDR3 is TGCGCCAGCAGCTTAGAAGCGGGGGGGCTACGTGAGCAGTTCTTC. This chain connects TRBV5-1 to TRBJ2-1; 10 bases fit TRBD2. The length of the CDR3 is 15 residues. Trimming took 2 bases from V and 9 from J; bases not matched to a gene: 8. Germline values: CDR1 SGHRS, CDR2 YFSETQ. The entire variable domain, with the rest obtained from reference TRBV5-1 and TRBJ2-1, is as follows: KAGVTQTPRYLIKTRGQQVTLSCSPISGHRSVSWYQQTPGQGLQFLFEYFSETQRNKGNFPGRFSGRQFSNSRSEMNVSTLELGDSALYLCASSLEAGGLREQFFGPGTRLTVL.

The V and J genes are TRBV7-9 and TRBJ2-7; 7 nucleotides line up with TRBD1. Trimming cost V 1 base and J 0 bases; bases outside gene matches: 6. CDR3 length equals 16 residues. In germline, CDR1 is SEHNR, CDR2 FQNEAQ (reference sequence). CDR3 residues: CASSLVLGDSSYEQYF. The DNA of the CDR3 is TGTGCCAGCAGCTTAGTTTTGGGGGACAGCTCCTACGAGCAGTACTTC.

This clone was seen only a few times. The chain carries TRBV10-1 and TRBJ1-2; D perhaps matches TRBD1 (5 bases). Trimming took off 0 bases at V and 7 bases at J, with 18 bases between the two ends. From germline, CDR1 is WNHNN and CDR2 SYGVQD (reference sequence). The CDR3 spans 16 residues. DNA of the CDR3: TGCGCCAGCAGTGAGTCCACCCGGGTCAGGGAAGTTGGCTACACCTTC. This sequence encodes CASSESTRVREVGYTF.

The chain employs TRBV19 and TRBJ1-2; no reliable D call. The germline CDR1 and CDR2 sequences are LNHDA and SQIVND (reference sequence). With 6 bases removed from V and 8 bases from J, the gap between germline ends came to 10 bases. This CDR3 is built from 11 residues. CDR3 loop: CASSTTLGYTF. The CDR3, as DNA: TGTGCCAGTAGCACAACCCTGGGCTACACCTTC.

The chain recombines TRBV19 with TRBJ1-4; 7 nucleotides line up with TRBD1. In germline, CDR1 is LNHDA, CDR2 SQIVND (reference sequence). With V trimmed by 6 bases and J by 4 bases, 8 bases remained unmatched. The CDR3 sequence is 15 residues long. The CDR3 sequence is CASSPLTGINEKLFF. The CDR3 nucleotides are TGTGCCAGTAGCCCTTTGACAGGGATTAATGAAAAACTGTTTTTT.